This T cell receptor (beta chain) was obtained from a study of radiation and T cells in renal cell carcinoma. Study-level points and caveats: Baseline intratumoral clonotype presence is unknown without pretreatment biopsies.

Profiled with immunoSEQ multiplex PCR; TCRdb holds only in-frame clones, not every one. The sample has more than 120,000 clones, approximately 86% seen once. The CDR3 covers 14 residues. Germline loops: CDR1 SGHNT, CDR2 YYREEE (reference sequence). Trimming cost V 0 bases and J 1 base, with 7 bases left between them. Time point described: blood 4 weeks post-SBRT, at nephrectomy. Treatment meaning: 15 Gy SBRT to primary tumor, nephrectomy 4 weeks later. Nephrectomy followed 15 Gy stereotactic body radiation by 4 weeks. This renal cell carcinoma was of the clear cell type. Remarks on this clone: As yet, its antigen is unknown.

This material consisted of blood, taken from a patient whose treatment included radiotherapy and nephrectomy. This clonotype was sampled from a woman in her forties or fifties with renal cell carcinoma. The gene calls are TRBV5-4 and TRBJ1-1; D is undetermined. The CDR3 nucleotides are TGTGCCAGCAGCTTGGTAGGATCGAACACTGAAGCTTTCTTT. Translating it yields CASSLVGSNTEAFF.